The rows below give T cell receptor beta chains drawn from one sample of a study of lymphopenia after photon versus proton radiotherapy. Measured with immunoSEQ multiplex PCR; TCRdb has only the in-frame clones, and not every one. There are tens of thousands of clones in the sample; roughly 86% occur only once, and approximately 2.4% lies in the top ten. The input for sequencing was peripheral blood, taken from a patient treated with photon-based radiotherapy. These receptors all stem from a middle-aged man with gastric cancer. The CDR3 runs from the conserved cysteine through the conserved F or W. D genes are given only for firm matches. Expanded clones get a size class; other rows say once, few or many, or leave the size out.

d_call j_call clone_size v_call cdr3_aa cdr3_nt
- TRBJ2-1 - TRBV20-1 CSASTIDEQFF TGCAGTGCTAGTACAATAGACGAGCAGTTCTTC
- TRBJ1-6 - TRBV18 CASSLGDSPLHF TGTGCCAGCTCGCTAGGGGATTCACCCCTCCACTTT
TRBD2 TRBJ2-3 - TRBV10-3 CAISEGLAGATDTQYF TGTGCCATCAGTGAGGGCCTAGCGGGGGCTACAGATACGCAGTATTTT
TRBD1 TRBJ2-5 once TRBV7-2 CASSQGQGETQYF TGTGCCAGCAGCCAAGGACAGGGAGAGACCCAGTACTTC
- TRBJ2-7 - TRBV2 CASSPRADIYEQYF TGTGCCAGCAGCCCCAGGGCAGATATCTACGAGCAGTACTTC
- TRBJ2-5 - TRBV4-2 CASSQEGPGSQETQYF TGTGCCAGCAGCCAAGAGGGGCCGGGGTCCCAAGAGACCCAGTACTTC
- TRBJ1-1 - TRBV5-5 CASSSGPATEAFF TGTGCCAGCAGCTCTGGTCCGGCCACTGAAGCTTTCTTT
TRBD1 TRBJ2-7 - TRBV7-2 CASTRDRGINEQYF TGTGCTTCGACCAGGGACAGGGGTATCAACGAGCAGTACTTC
TRBD2 TRBJ2-2 - TRBV19 CASNPGLAGGINTGELFF TGTGCCAGTAACCCTGGACTAGCGGGGGGTATTAACACCGGGGAGCTGTTTTTT
- TRBJ1-2 - TRBV5-8 CASSLEVLINYGYTF TGTGCCAGCAGCTTGGAAGTCCTAATTAACTATGGCTACACCTTC
TRBD1 TRBJ1-3 - TRBV7-6 CASSYRTGRGSGNTIYF TGTGCCAGCAGCTACAGGACAGGGAGGGGATCTGGAAACACCATATATTTT
- TRBJ2-1 - TRBV5-8 CASSLAPGYNEQFF TGTGCCAGCAGCTTGGCCCCAGGATACAATGAGCAGTTCTTC
- TRBJ1-1 once TRBV6-1 CATEKGGHPNTEAFF TGTGCCACCGAAAAAGGGGGACACCCGAACACTGAAGCTTTCTTT
TRBD1 TRBJ1-4 few TRBV5-1 CASSLGTGGGEKLFF TGCGCCAGCAGCTTGGGGACAGGGGGAGGTGAAAAACTGTTTTTT
- TRBJ1-4 - TRBV4-1 CASSKTGGEKLFF TGCGCCAGCAGCAAAACCGGGGGTGAAAAACTGTTTTTT
TRBD1 TRBJ2-6 - TRBV6-1 CASSLTGAGANVLTF TGTGCCAGCAGTCTAACAGGGGCTGGGGCCAACGTCCTGACTTTC
- TRBJ1-5 - TRBV28 CASSLLREGNQPQHF TGTGCCAGCAGTTTATTAAGGGAGGGCAATCAGCCCCAGCATTTT
TRBD1 TRBJ1-2 - TRBV7-9 CASSLAGQGGNYYGYTF TGTGCCAGCAGCTTAGCCGGACAGGGCGGAAACTACTATGGCTACACCTTC
TRBD1 TRBJ2-1 - TRBV4-2 CASSQDETGAYNEQFF TGTGCCAGCAGCCAAGATGAGACAGGGGCCTACAATGAGCAGTTCTTC
- TRBJ1-1 few TRBV30 CAWSVGGLTEAFF TGTGCCTGGAGTGTTGGAGGGCTCACTGAAGCTTTCTTT
- TRBJ1-6 - TRBV25-1 CASHGLVNSPLHF TGTGCCAGCCATGGGTTGGTCAATTCACCCCTCCACTTT
TRBD2 TRBJ2-3 - TRBV10-3 CAIRDRRLAGGDTDTQYF TGTGCCATCAGGGACCGACGGCTAGCGGGGGGGGACACAGATACGCAGTATTTT
- TRBJ2-5 - TRBV5-5 CASSLVGNQETQYF TGTGCCAGCAGCTTGGTAGGGAACCAAGAGACCCAGTACTTC
- TRBJ2-1 - TRBV4-3 CASSQDLGEQFF TGCGCCAGCAGCCAAGATCTCGGTGAGCAGTTCTTC
- TRBJ2-5 - TRBV6-6 CASSSWGRVETQYF TGTGCCAGCAGTTCCTGGGGCAGGGTGGAGACCCAGTACTTC
- TRBJ2-7 - TRBV11-2 CASSYGGSYEQYF TGTGCCAGCAGCTACGGGGGCTCCTACGAGCAGTACTTC
TRBD2 TRBJ2-3 once TRBV7-2 CASSLLGGYTDTQYF TGTGCCAGCAGCTTGCTGGGGGGGTACACAGATACGCAGTATTTT
TRBD2 TRBJ2-1 - TRBV7-6 CASSPRTSGPTYNEQFF TGTGCCAGCAGCCCGAGGACTAGCGGGCCAACCTACAATGAGCAGTTCTTC
TRBD1 TRBJ2-1 - TRBV6-6 CASSSQGAIYNEQFF TGTGCCAGCAGCTCCCAGGGGGCGATCTACAATGAGCAGTTCTTC
TRBD1 TRBJ1-3 - TRBV4-1 CASSQEARVRTGGFGNTIYF TGCGCCAGCAGCCAAGAAGCTCGAGTTAGGACAGGGGGCTTTGGAAACACCATATATTTT
- TRBJ2-7 - TRBV5-1 CASSPGTLQVDEQYF TGCGCCAGCAGCCCCGGGACACTCCAGGTGGACGAGCAGTACTTC
- TRBJ1-5 once TRBV2 CASSEQGRGGNQPQHF TGTGCCAGCAGTGAACAGGGGAGAGGTGGCAATCAGCCCCAGCATTTT
- TRBJ1-5 - TRBV19 CASRGGGYSNQPQHF TGTGCCAGTAGAGGGGGGGGCTATAGCAATCAGCCCCAGCATTTT
- TRBJ2-5 - TRBV15 CATNRRNQETQYF TGTGCCACCAATCGCAGAAACCAAGAGACCCAGTACTTC
- TRBJ2-5 - TRBV19 CASSITAVGTQYF TGTGCCAGTAGTATAACCGCCGTCGGGACCCAGTACTTC
- TRBJ2-7 - TRBV30 CAWKSSYEQYF TGTGCCTGGAAGTCCTCCTACGAGCAGTACTTC
- TRBJ1-4 - TRBV12-5 CASGAAQATNEKLFF TGTGCTAGTGGTGCGGCCCAGGCAACTAATGAAAAACTGTTTTTT
- TRBJ2-6 - TRBV7-3 CASSEDSGANVLTF TGTGCCAGCAGCGAGGACTCTGGGGCCAACGTCCTGACTTTC
TRBD1 TRBJ1-4 - TRBV30 CAWDLGGVEKLFF TGTGCCTGGGATCTAGGGGGCGTAGAAAAACTGTTTTTT
TRBD1 TRBJ1-1 - TRBV4-2 CASSKPGQGSTEAFF TGTGCCAGCAGCAAACCGGGACAGGGAAGCACTGAAGCTTTCTTT
- TRBJ1-4 - TRBV29-1 CSVEDPMFVEKLFF TGCAGCGTTGAAGATCCCATGTTTGTGGAAAAACTGTTTTTT
TRBD1 TRBJ1-1 - TRBV5-4 CASSRQGARRTEAFF TGTGCCAGCAGCAGACAGGGGGCAAGGAGGACTGAAGCTTTCTTT
TRBD1 TRBJ1-1 - TRBV9 CASSEQGVNTEAFF TGTGCCAGCAGCGAACAGGGGGTGAACACTGAAGCTTTCTTT
- TRBJ2-7 - TRBV2 CASSVDLAGVPVEQYF TGTGCCAGCAGTGTTGATTTGGCAGGGGTCCCCGTCGAGCAGTACTTC
TRBD1 TRBJ2-1 once TRBV4-3 CASSQGTGGSYNEQFF TGCGCCAGCAGCCAAGGGACAGGGGGCTCCTACAATGAGCAGTTCTTC
- TRBJ1-2 - TRBV7-3 CASSQNGQDDYGYTF TGTGCCAGCAGCCAAAACGGCCAGGATGACTATGGCTACACCTTC
TRBD1 TRBJ2-7 - TRBV29-1 CSVEGQGSGLPYEQYF TGCAGCGTTGAGGGACAGGGCTCCGGATTACCTTACGAGCAGTACTTC
- TRBJ2-7 - TRBV6-6 CASTLGPSYEQYF TGTGCCAGCACGCTGGGGCCATCCTACGAGCAGTACTTC
TRBD1 TRBJ2-2 - TRBV6-5 CASSRRTGNAGELFF TGTGCCAGCAGTCGGCGGACAGGGAACGCCGGGGAGCTGTTTTTT